This T cell receptor (beta chain) was retrieved from a study of PD-1 blockade in classical Hodgkin lymphoma (dated by TCRdb to about 2020). Study-level background: A peripheral blood immune signature of response to PD-1 blockade in classical Hodgkin lymphoma was defined using TCR beta sequencing and CyTOF.

The time point label corresponds to: newly diagnosed, previously untreated cHL patient sample. Using a Miltenyi CD8+ T cell isolation kit, CD8+ T cells were purified from thawed PBMCs through magnetic negative selection. To serve as a comparison group for the relapsed/refractory trial patients, PBMCs were sequenced from patients with newly diagnosed, previously untreated classical Hodgkin lymphoma. Peripheral blood was collected in 8 mL Vacutainer Cell Preparation Tubes, from which PBMCs were isolated by centrifugation and then cryopreserved. Purified CD4+ and CD8+ fractions were prepared only for cases with an additional available PBMC sample. Magnetically labelled cells were removed on LS columns in a quadroMACS separator, and the flow-through was collected as the purified fraction. Worth noting for this clone: No antigen is known for it. Base quality data are lacking; no much larger clone is found one base away.

The Qiagen DNeasy kit was used to extract genomic DNA both from unsorted PBMCs and from the negatively selected CD4+ and CD8+ fractions. TCR beta CDR3 regions were subjected to amplification by immunoSEQ multiplex PCR with primers that anneal to V and J segments. Amplification bias was minimized using a synthetic immune receptor repertoire, and residual bias was removed computationally after sequencing. Processing in the source paper ran as follows. Custom Python scripts were used to quantify repertoire diversity as the Shannon entropy index. Unsorted, CD4+ and CD8+ repertoires were analyzed separately, except in combined analyses where CD4+ and CD8+ sequences were merged in silico. The clones in this table, taken by TCRdb from immuneACCESS, are in-frame only. Not every clone is retained; where verified, under half of the shortfall comes from an unresolved V gene, and the cause of the rest is unknown. D and trimming were read from the DNA, whereas the V and J calls and clone size are those reported in that table. This sample has some 9,000 clones in its table, and around 90% of those were observed once. The ten biggest clones cover about 8.1% of the sample.

What the study reported, not specific to this receptor: The study covered only a single clinical trial cohort, and the causes of the repertoire differences, possibly disease activity or prior therapy, were still not defined. Baseline TCR diversity was reported to be lower in newly diagnosed patients than in healthy donors, and even lower in relapsed/refractory patients.

Based on the germline V gene, the CDR1 and CDR2 sequences are MGHRA and YSYEKL. The CDR3 contains 15 residues, cysteine and phenylalanine counted. The entry retains the CDR3 DNA only, 45 bases that are in frame from base 1. For this chain, trimming is 4 bases at the V end and 5 bases at the J end, and the number of junction bases without a gene match is 2. The sample comprised CD8+ T cells from blood. The TCR sequence derives from a human donor with classical Hodgkin lymphoma. In this chain, TRBV4-1 is recombined with TRBJ2-1, with 13 middle bases fitting TRBD2. CDR3 region: CASSPTSGGDNEQFF. The DNA sequence reads TGCGCCAGCAGCCCCACTAGCGGGGGGGACAATGAGCAGTTCTTC.